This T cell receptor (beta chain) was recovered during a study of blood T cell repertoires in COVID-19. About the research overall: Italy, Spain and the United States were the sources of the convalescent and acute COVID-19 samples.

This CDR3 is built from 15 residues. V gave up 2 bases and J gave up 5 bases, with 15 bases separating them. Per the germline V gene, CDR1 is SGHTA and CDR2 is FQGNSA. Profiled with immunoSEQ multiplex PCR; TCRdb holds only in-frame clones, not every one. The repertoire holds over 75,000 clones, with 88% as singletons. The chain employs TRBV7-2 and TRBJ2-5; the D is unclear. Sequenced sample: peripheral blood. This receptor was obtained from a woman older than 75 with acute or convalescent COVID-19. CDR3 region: CASSLPGWASETQYF. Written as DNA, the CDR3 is TGTGCCAGCAGCTTACCCGGATGGGCCAGCGAGACCCAGTACTTC.